This T cell receptor beta chain was identified in a study of OX40 agonist ivuxolimab in advanced cancers. V was shortened by 2 bases and J by 1 base, with 11 bases between the two germline ends. CDR3 size: 15 residues. The germline gives CDR1 MNHNY, CDR2 SVGAGI (reference sequence). This clone was counted a single time. This table comes from immunoSEQ multiplex PCR, and its TCRdb copy is limited to in-frame clones, with some not included. This table has roughly 56,000 clones, around 90% appearing once. The sequence derives from an adult with an advanced solid tumor such as melanoma, head and neck, liver or kidney cancer. This chain uses TRBV6-6 with TRBJ1-1, with unresolved D. The sample in question was CD4+ or CD8+ T cells sorted from blood, obtained in a trial of the OX40 agonist ivuxolimab. CDR3 residues: CASSYRGLGNTEAFF. CDR3 in DNA: TGTGCCAGCAGTTACAGAGGGTTGGGGAACACTGAAGCTTTCTTT.